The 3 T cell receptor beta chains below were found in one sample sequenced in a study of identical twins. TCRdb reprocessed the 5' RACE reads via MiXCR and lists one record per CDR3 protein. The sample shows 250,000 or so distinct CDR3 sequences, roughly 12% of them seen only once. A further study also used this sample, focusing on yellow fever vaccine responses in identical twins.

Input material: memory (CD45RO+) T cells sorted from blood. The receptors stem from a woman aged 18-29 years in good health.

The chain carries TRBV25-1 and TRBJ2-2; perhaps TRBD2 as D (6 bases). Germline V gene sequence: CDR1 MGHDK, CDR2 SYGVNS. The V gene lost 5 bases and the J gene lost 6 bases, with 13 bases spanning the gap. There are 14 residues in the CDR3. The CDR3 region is CASSTQGGPGELFF. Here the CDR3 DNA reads TGTGCCAGCAGTACCCAGGGAGGCCCCGGGGAGCTGTTTTTT.

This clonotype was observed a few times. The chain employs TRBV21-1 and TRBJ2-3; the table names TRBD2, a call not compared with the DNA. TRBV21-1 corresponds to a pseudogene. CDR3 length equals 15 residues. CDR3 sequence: CASSTGTRGWYTQYF. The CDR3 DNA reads TGTGCCAGCAGCACCGGGACTAGGGGGTGGTATACGCAGTATTTT.

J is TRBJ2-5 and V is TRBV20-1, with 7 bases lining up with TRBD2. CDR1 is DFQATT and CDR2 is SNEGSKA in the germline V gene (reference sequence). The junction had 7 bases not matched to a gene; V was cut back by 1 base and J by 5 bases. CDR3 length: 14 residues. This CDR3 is CSARVRGEWETQYF. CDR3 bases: TGCAGTGCTAGAGTCCGGGGGGAGTGGGAGACCCAGTACTTC.